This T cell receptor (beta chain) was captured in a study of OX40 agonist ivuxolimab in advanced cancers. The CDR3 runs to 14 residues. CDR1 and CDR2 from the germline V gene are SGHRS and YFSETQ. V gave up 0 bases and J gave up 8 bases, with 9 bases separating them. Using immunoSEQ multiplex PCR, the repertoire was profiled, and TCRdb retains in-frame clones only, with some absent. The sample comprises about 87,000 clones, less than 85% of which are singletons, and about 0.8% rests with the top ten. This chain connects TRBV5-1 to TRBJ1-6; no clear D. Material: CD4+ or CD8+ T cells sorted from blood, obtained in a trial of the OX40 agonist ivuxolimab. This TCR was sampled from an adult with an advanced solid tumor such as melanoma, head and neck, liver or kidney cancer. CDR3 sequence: CASSLAAADSPLHF. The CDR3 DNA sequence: TGCGCCAGCAGCTTGGCCGCGGCAGATTCACCCCTCCACTTT.